This TCR beta chain is drawn from a study of shared T cell receptors in the human thymus. The table came from immunoSEQ multiplex PCR; TCRdb's copy has only in-frame clones and leaves some out. The profile shows about 660,000 clones, roughly 86% of them singletons. The V and J ends lost 3 bases and 3 bases, in that order; junction bases with no gene match: 18. The CDR3 sequence is 19 residues long. Germline CDR1 reads SQVTM; CDR2 reads ANQGSEA. The data also belong to a second study, concerning human thymus T cells. That work states: In unrelated individuals, thymic repertoires overlapped highly, according to related research.

This receptor was taken from a boy less than two years old with a congenital heart defect. This rearrangement joins TRBV29-1 to TRBJ1-1; 11 bases match TRBD1. Source material: thymocytes. CDR3: CSVENPGQGARGWDTEAFF. The DNA of the CDR3 is TGCAGCGTTGAGAACCCCGGACAGGGGGCGAGGGGGTGGGACACTGAAGCTTTCTTT.